The rows below give T cell receptor beta chains drawn from one sample of a study of OX40 agonist ivuxolimab in advanced cancers. Sequenced by immunoSEQ multiplex PCR; TCRdb stores in-frame clones only, minus some. The sample lists about 16,000 clones, approximately 84% occurring once. The sequencing used CD4+ or CD8+ T cells sorted from blood, collected in a trial of the OX40 agonist ivuxolimab. The receptors shown here come from an adult with an advanced solid tumor such as melanoma, head and neck, liver or kidney cancer. Each CDR3 is given with its conserved first and last residue. A D gene is named only where the DNA matches it firmly. Rows give clone size only sometimes, using once, few, many, or a class for an expanded clone.

CASSDREPGQPKFF | TGTGCCAGCAGCGACCGGGAACCGGGACAGCCGAAGTTCTTC | TRBJ2-1 | TRBV7-8 | TRBD1 | once
CASSVTLNTEAFF | TGTGCCAGCAGCGTAACGTTGAACACTGAAGCTTTCTTT | TRBJ1-1 | TRBV9 | NA | few
CASSIAGTGELFF | TGTGCCAGCAGCATAGCGGGCACCGGGGAGCTGTTTTTT | TRBJ2-2 | TRBV27 | TRBD2 | NA
CASSESRENIQYF | TGTGCCAGCAGTGAGTCCAGGGAGAACATTCAGTACTTC | TRBJ2-4 | TRBV2 | NA | NA
CADREGSLAPYGYTF | TGTGCCGACCGAGAGGGGTCTCTTGCCCCATATGGCTACACCTTC | TRBJ1-2 | TRBV2 | NA | NA
CASSLVRGDEKLFF | TGCGCCAGCAGCTTGGTCAGGGGGGACGAAAAACTGTTTTTT | TRBJ1-4 | TRBV5-1 | TRBD1 | NA
CASSSGADYGYTF | TGTGCCAGCAGTTCTGGGGCCGACTATGGCTACACCTTC | TRBJ1-2 | TRBV27 | NA | NA
CASSLVGARSQPQHF | TGTGCCAGCAGTTTGGTCGGGGCCAGGAGTCAGCCCCAGCATTTT | TRBJ1-5 | TRBV27 | NA | NA
CATSWGALSNEQYF | TGTGCCACCTCGTGGGGGGCCCTCTCCAACGAGCAGTACTTC | TRBJ2-7 | TRBV27 | NA | NA
CASSTPALLSYEQYF | TGTGCCAGCAGCACGCCGGCCTTACTATCCTACGAGCAGTACTTC | TRBJ2-7 | TRBV27 | NA | few
CASSLAGDYEQYF | TGTGCCAGCAGCTTAGCGGGAGACTACGAGCAGTACTTC | TRBJ2-7 | TRBV7-6 | NA | once
CASSEGLGVYEQYF | TGTGCCAGTAGTGAGGGACTTGGTGTCTACGAGCAGTACTTC | TRBJ2-7 | TRBV19 | NA | NA
CASRKAGANEQYF | TGCGCCAGCAGAAAGGCAGGGGCAAACGAGCAGTACTTC | TRBJ2-7 | TRBV5-1 | NA | NA
CASSSIQVSSGNTIYF | TGTGCCAGCAGCTCCATCCAGGTGAGCTCTGGAAACACCATATATTTT | TRBJ1-3 | TRBV7-9 | NA | once
CASSQAGFEQYF | TGTGCCAGCAGCCAAGCTGGGTTCGAGCAGTACTTC | TRBJ2-7 | TRBV14 | NA | NA
CASSPSVDTQYF | TGTGCCAGCAGCCCCAGTGTAGATACGCAGTATTTT | TRBJ2-3 | TRBV14 | NA | NA
CAWLDIDTQYF | TGTGCCTGGCTAGATATCGATACGCAGTATTTT | TRBJ2-3 | TRBV30 | NA | NA
CASSPSGTGGETQYF | TGTGCCAGCAGCCCTTCCGGGACAGGGGGGGAGACCCAGTACTTC | TRBJ2-5 | TRBV7-6 | TRBD1 | NA
CASSWGGNTEAFF | TGTGCCAGCAGTTGGGGGGGGAACACTGAAGCTTTCTTT | TRBJ1-1 | TRBV27 | NA | NA
CASGLGLASYEQYF | TGTGCCAGCGGATTGGGACTAGCATCCTACGAGCAGTACTTC | TRBJ2-7 | TRBV6-6 | TRBD2 | few
CASSPLWTGWKYGYTF | TGTGCCAGTAGTCCACTCTGGACAGGGTGGAAATATGGCTACACCTTC | TRBJ1-2 | TRBV19 | TRBD1 | few
CASSWGSGRVGGNEQFF | TGTGCCAGTAGCTGGGGGAGCGGGAGGGTTGGGGGCAATGAGCAGTTCTTC | TRBJ2-1 | TRBV19 | TRBD2 | once
CASRGPGQPQETQYF | TGTGCCAGCAGGGGCCCGGGACAGCCACAAGAGACCCAGTACTTC | TRBJ2-5 | TRBV7-9 | TRBD1 | NA
CASSWTSANTGELFF | TGTGCCAGCAGCTGGACTAGCGCGAACACCGGGGAGCTGTTTTTT | TRBJ2-2 | TRBV6-6 | TRBD2 | NA
CASSYGRGTGELFF | TGTGCCAGCAGTTACGGGAGGGGCACCGGGGAGCTGTTTTTT | TRBJ2-2 | TRBV6-5 | TRBD2 | NA
CASSSGQGEYEQYF | TGTGCCAGCAGTTCCGGACAGGGGGAGTACGAGCAGTACTTC | TRBJ2-7 | TRBV6-5 | TRBD1 | NA
CASSADTVSNTGELFF | TGTGCCAGCAGCGCAGACACCGTCTCGAACACCGGGGAGCTGTTTTTT | TRBJ2-2 | TRBV5-4 | NA | NA
CASSLTPMSGESYNEQFF | TGTGCCAGCAGCTTAACTCCAATGTCAGGGGAGTCCTACAATGAGCAGTTCTTC | TRBJ2-1 | TRBV11-3 | NA | NA
CASRLTRNEQFF | TGTGCCAGCAGACTAACTAGGAATGAGCAGTTCTTC | TRBJ2-1 | TRBV27 | NA | NA
CASSLGEDLAEDEQYF | TGTGCCAGCAGTTTAGGGGAGGACTTGGCTGAGGACGAGCAGTACTTC | TRBJ2-7 | TRBV28 | NA | NA
CASTPDRASLNEQFF | TGTGCCAGTACCCCTGACAGGGCTTCTCTGAATGAGCAGTTCTTC | TRBJ2-1 | TRBV19 | TRBD1 | NA
CASSKLGGRGSNQPQHF | TGTGCCAGCAGCAAATTAGGGGGACGTGGGAGCAATCAGCCCCAGCATTTT | TRBJ1-5 | TRBV21-1 | NA | NA
CASSQDLGLISTDTQYF | TGCGCCAGCAGCCAAGATTTGGGACTGATAAGCACAGATACGCAGTATTTT | TRBJ2-3 | TRBV4-3 | NA | NA
CASSPDRLQSTDTQYF | TGTGCCAGCAGCCCGGACCGGCTCCAAAGCACAGATACGCAGTATTTT | TRBJ2-3 | TRBV13 | NA | NA
CASSSVTMLSYNEQFF | TGTGCCAGCAGTTCCGTGACTATGCTCTCCTACAATGAGCAGTTCTTC | TRBJ2-1 | TRBV27 | NA | NA
CASSVGAMNTEAFF | TGTGCCAGCAGCGTAGGGGCGATGAACACTGAAGCTTTCTTT | TRBJ1-1 | TRBV9 | NA | NA
CASRGRGQVSHPGGEQYF | TGTGCCAGCAGAGGGAGGGGCCAGGTCTCTCACCCCGGGGGGGAGCAGTACTTC | TRBJ2-7 | TRBV27 | TRBD2 | NA
CASSLGTGGHYEQYF | TGTGCCAGCAGTTTAGGGACAGGGGGCCACTACGAGCAGTACTTC | TRBJ2-7 | TRBV27 | TRBD1 | NA
CANPAGGGYEQFF | TGCGCCAACCCAGCGGGAGGAGGATATGAGCAGTTCTTC | TRBJ2-1 | TRBV4-3 | TRBD2 | NA
CASSEAVGIINSNQPQHF | TGTGCCAGCAGTGAAGCGGTGGGAATCATCAATAGCAATCAGCCCCAGCATTTT | TRBJ1-5 | TRBV2 | NA | NA
CASRIRSGYNEQFF | TGTGCCAGTAGGATACGCAGCGGTTACAATGAGCAGTTCTTC | TRBJ2-1 | TRBV19 | NA | NA
CSVRSNYGYTF | TGCAGCGTCAGGAGCAACTATGGCTACACCTTC | TRBJ1-2 | TRBV29-1 | NA | NA